This TCR beta chain emerged from a study of cytomegalovirus exposure and HLA in healthy donors. Study results and caveats: Fewer than 20,000 TCR beta sequences were associated with HLA alleles at 0.05 false discovery rate in a later analysis. Overall, approximately 150 TCR beta chains were annotated as cytomegalovirus-associated.

For this clone: Its antigen is still unknown.

Germline V gene sequence: CDR1 MDHEN, CDR2 SYDVKM. V lost 5 bases and J lost 6; bases outside the gene matches: 8. CDR3 length: 15 residues. A multiplex PCR was run with 60 Vbeta primers and 13 Jbeta primers. TCRdb keeps only in-frame clones here, not all; method: immunoSEQ multiplex PCR. This table has tens of thousands of clones, around 76% appearing once. The receptor comes from a man aged 45-65 years in good health and CMV-seronegative. The sample comprised PBMCs. The rearrangement links TRBV28 to TRBJ2-1; 9 positions match TRBD1. The CDR3 loop is CASSPQGAPVNEQFF. The CDR3 nucleotides read TGTGCCAGCAGTCCACAGGGGGCGCCCGTCAATGAGCAGTTCTTC.